This is a list of T cell receptor beta chains from one sample in a study of identical twins. TCRdb re-analysed the 5' RACE reads in MiXCR, keeping a single row per CDR3 protein. The sample consists of about 570,000 distinct CDR3 sequences, 9.6% of them appearing once. This same sample was also taken into another study, of yellow fever vaccine responses in identical twins.

The sequencing sample was made of PBMCs. These receptors were obtained from a woman in her late teens or twenties in good health. The conserved cysteine and the conserved F or W are not part of the CDR3 here. D genes are given only for firm matches.

j_call | d_call | v_call | cdr3_aa
TRBJ2-2 | TRBD2 | TRBV7-6 | ASSLGASGSTGELF
TRBJ2-7 | NA | TRBV7-2 | ASSSPRVNYEQY
TRBJ2-7 | TRBD2 | TRBV4-3 | ASSQGTSGSYYEQY
TRBJ2-3 | NA | TRBV7-9 | ASSLGLIPTDTQY
TRBJ2-3 | NA | TRBV7-2 | ASSFNRVGADTQY
TRBJ2-2 | TRBD2 | TRBV10-1 | ASSEFGGLVDTGELF
TRBJ2-4 | TRBD2 | TRBV20-1 | SARTASGALAKNIQY
TRBJ2-3 | NA | TRBV27 | ASSLSLGGAGGTDTQY
TRBJ2-7 | NA | TRBV7-2 | ASSLERHPPYEQY
TRBJ2-1 | NA | TRBV7-2 | ASNFELASSSYNEQF
TRBJ1-2 | NA | TRBV25-1 | ATDANYGYT
TRBJ2-7 | TRBD1 | TRBV20-1 | SARDLTTGFSYEQY
TRBJ1-1 | NA | TRBV7-6 | ASSGSVDTMNTEAF
TRBJ2-1 | NA | TRBV29-1 | SVEFLRGHAEQF
TRBJ2-7 | TRBD2 | TRBV7-9 | ASSSDQRDYYEQY
TRBJ2-7 | TRBD2 | TRBV7-2 | ASSLPGGREQY
TRBJ2-5 | TRBD2 | TRBV3-1 | ASSPLGTSGEGH
TRBJ2-5 | NA | TRBV12-3/TRBV12-4 | ASSLGFRVGPPQETQY
TRBJ2-7 | NA | TRBV12-3/TRBV12-4 | ASGRAYYEQY
TRBJ2-1 | TRBD2 | TRBV11-2 | ASLSPGLAGGSPYNEQF
TRBJ1-6 | NA | TRBV30 | AWSVRERIYSPLH
TRBJ2-1 | TRBD2 | TRBV12-3/TRBV12-4 | ASSAGLAAARTEQF
TRBJ2-2 | TRBD1 | TRBV4-1 | ASSQDTWTGGTGELF
TRBJ2-5 | NA | TRBV29-1 | SVDPGGKETQY
TRBJ1-2 | TRBD1 | TRBV9 | ASSPWDRGTSNYGYT
TRBJ2-1 | NA | TRBV20-1 | SASVVNEQF
TRBJ2-3 | NA | TRBV29-1 | SVRGKISTDTQY
TRBJ2-5 | TRBD1 | TRBV29-1 | SVQNRGETQY
TRBJ2-2 | NA | TRBV3-1 | ASKGFRSGELF
TRBJ2-3 | NA | TRBV12-3/TRBV12-4 | ASSHSDGSTDTQY
TRBJ2-1 | NA | TRBV7-3 | ASSLNQGSYNEQF
TRBJ2-5 | NA | TRBV20-1 | SASLFGGKETQY
TRBJ2-5 | TRBD1 | TRBV5-1 | ASTRPGQEETQY
TRBJ2-4 | NA | TRBV9 | ASSVGRGSTIAKNIQY
TRBJ2-3 | NA | TRBV5-1 | ASSLRGSGTDTQY
TRBJ2-1 | NA | TRBV7-9 | ASSLVLRGGQF
TRBJ1-4 | NA | TRBV20-1 | SARDPQGGKLF
TRBJ2-4 | TRBD2 | TRBV4-2 | ASSQDWEGAKNIQY
TRBJ2-7 | NA | TRBV20-1 | SAINPPLEQY
TRBJ2-1 | TRBD2 | TRBV20-1 | SASPLAGVDEQF